This entry describes one T cell receptor beta chain. Its antigen is unidentified. Documented time point: persistent/refractory GD, antithyroid drugs over 5 years with positive TRAb. Following extraction of RNA from PBMCs, that RNA was used to make the TCR library. Graves' disease diagnosis relied on American Thyroid Association guidelines. This sample was included in a study of regulatory T cells in long-lasting Graves disease. Turning to the study itself: Persistent cases took antithyroid drugs over 5 years and stayed TSH receptor antibody positive.

Study findings and constraints: New patients shared more than 950 public clonotypes, and persistent patients shared more, with 2,500 to 3,000. A limited number of samples was an acknowledged limitation.

Assembly of TCR beta libraries relied on iRepertoire HTBI primers together with Arm-PCR of CDR3 regions. From the multiplex PCR reads, TCRdb called clonotypes with MiXCR, one entry per CDR3 protein. Of about 460,000 distinct CDR3 sequences listed, about 20% are singletons. CDR1 MNHEY and CDR2 SVGEGT come from the germline V gene. The ends were cut back, 5 bases at V and 3 bases at J, with 14 bases in the middle. This CDR3 comprises 14 residues. The gene calls are TRBV6-2 or TRBV6-3 and TRBJ2-7; D is uncertain. Specimen: peripheral blood mononuclear cells (PBMCs), collected when the disease was refractory, from a patient treated with antithyroid drugs. The receptor was isolated from a female donor with Graves disease. In DNA, the CDR3 is TGTGCCAGCAGTGGGGTTCATAAGGGCTACGAGCAGTACTTC. Its protein product is CASSGVHKGYEQYF.